This TCR beta chain was captured by sequencing in a study of cytomegalovirus exposure and HLA in healthy donors. Study-wide context: Unique TCRs numbering roughly 85 million, obtained from HLA-typed donors, made up an early data release.

Healthy individuals who donated bone marrow served as the donors. Unrecorded immune exposure was likely among donors, who were nominally healthy when sampled. Researchers ran the PCR with 60 Vbeta and 13 Jbeta primers. This table comes from immunoSEQ multiplex PCR, and its TCRdb copy is limited to in-frame clones, with some not included. Here the sample spans 200,000 to 250,000 clones, more than 65% being singletons. This clone is a singleton in its sample. Germline V gene data show CDR1 as SNHLY and CDR2 as FYNNEI. CDR3 length: 14 residues. V shed 4 bases, J shed 4 bases, and the junction held 4 bases outside the gene matches.

The sample comprised PBMCs. The source of this sequence is a woman aged 30 to 39 in good health and CMV-seronegative. This sequence joins TRBV2 and TRBJ2-1, with 7 bases matching TRBD1. CDR3 DNA sequence: TGTGCCAGCAGTGGTGTACAGGGGTACAATGAGCAGTTCTTC. This encodes CASSGVQGYNEQFF. The variable domain in full, with the rest retrieved from reference TRBV2 and TRBJ2-1, is EPEVTQTPSHQVTQMGQEVILRCVPISNHLYFYWYRQILGQKVEFLVSFYNNEISEKSEIFDDQFSVERPDGSNFTLKIRSTKLEDSAMYFCASSGVQGYNEQFFGPGTRLTVL.